These 22 T cell receptor beta chains share one sample of origin, sequenced in a study of cytomegalovirus exposure and HLA in healthy donors (TCRdb year 2017). The library was obtained by the immunoSEQ multiplex PCR assay. A mixture of 60 forward primers for TCR Vbeta segments and 13 reverse primers for TCR Jbeta segments was used in the multiplex PCR. In TCRdb, the immuneACCESS table is reduced to in-frame sequences with V and J assigned. These tables do not hold every clone; where another copy was compared, an unresolved V gene accounts for under half, and the others remain unexplained. The sample's records list 100,000 to 150,000 clones. Jointly, the top ten make up 1.5% to 2% of the sample. Material for sequencing was PBMCs. Every receptor here comes from a man younger than 30 in good health and CMV-seronegative.

The gene calls are TRBV27 and TRBJ2-7, with 10 bases aligning to TRBD1. The CDR3 runs 17 residues. Germline V CDR1 and CDR2: MNHEY, SMNVEV (reference sequence). V gave up 5 bases and J gave up 2 bases; unmatched junction bases: 12. The CDR3 DNA reads TGTGCCAGCAGTCCACTAACCGGGACAGGGGAAACCTACGAGCAGTACTTC. Its protein is CASSPLTGTGETYEQYF.

J is TRBJ1-2 and V is TRBV10-3; D may be TRBD1 (5 bases). In germline, CDR1 is ENHRY, CDR2 SYGVKD. The CDR3 spans 15 residues. Trimming removed 4 bases from V and 6 bases from J, with 18 bases in between. CDR3 bases: TGTGCCATCAGTGGTTGGGGGACCGGGGGGGATGGCTACACCTTC. Translated: CAISGWGTGGDGYTF.

The gene calls are TRBV5-1 and TRBJ2-1, with D tentatively TRBD2 (5 bases). The CDR3 covers 18 residues. Germline V lookup: CDR1 SGHRS, CDR2 YFSETQ. Trimming cost V 0 bases and J 0 bases, with 16 bases left between them. In DNA, the CDR3 is TGCGCCAGCAGCTTGGGGAGACATGTTGGGAGCTCCTACAATGAGCAGTTCTTC. Amino acid sequence: CASSLGRHVGSSYNEQFF.

V and J are TRBV27 and TRBJ1-1; unclear D gene. Germline CDR1 reads MNHEY; CDR2 reads SMNVEV (reference sequence). The CDR3 covers 16 residues. With 3 bases removed from V and 4 bases from J, the gap between germline ends came to 18 bases. CDR3 sequence reads: CASSFAPRRGPTEAFF. CDR3 in DNA: TGTGCCAGCAGTTTTGCCCCAAGGAGAGGGCCCACTGAAGCTTTCTTT.

This chain joins TRBV11-3 and TRBJ2-1, with 9 nucleotides matching TRBD2. V trimming: 5 bases; J trimming: 7 bases; junction bases outside the gene matches: 12. The length of the CDR3 is 16 residues. CDR1 and CDR2 (germline): SGHNT, YENEEA. The CDR3 loop reads CASSPIRGGRDNEQFF. The CDR3 coding sequence is TGTGCCAGCAGCCCCATAAGGGGCGGGAGGGATAATGAGCAGTTCTTC.

V and J are TRBV19 and TRBJ1-1; D possibly corresponds to TRBD1 (5 bases). Germline V gene sequence: CDR1 LNHDA, CDR2 SQIVND (reference sequence). This CDR3 has 14 residues. Deletions cut 3 bases from V and 3 bases from J, with 11 bases between. CDR3 coding DNA: TGTGCCAGTAGTATCTTAGGGGAAGACACTGAAGCTTTCTTT. As protein: CASSILGEDTEAFF.

This rearrangement joins TRBV5-1 to TRBJ1-1; the match to TRBD1 covers 8 bases. Germline CDR1 reads SGHRS; CDR2 reads YFSETQ. The CDR3 is 16 residues long. Trimming at V came to 3 bases and at J to 6 bases, leaving 13 bases not matched to a gene. CDR3 DNA: TGCGCCAGCAGCTCGGATGGGACAGGATTGGGTCCTGAAGCTTTCTTT. Translating it yields CASSSDGTGLGPEAFF.

The V call is TRBV28, the J call TRBJ2-1, with TRBD2 identical over 15 bases. The CDR3 sequence is 21 residues long. Trimming at V came to 3 bases and at J to 6 bases, leaving 18 bases not matched to a gene. Germline CDR1 reads MDHEN; CDR2 reads SYDVKM. CDR3 bases: TGTGCCAGCAGTTTTTATGGCCCGGGACTAGCGGGGGGCCAATATTTCAATGAGCAGTTCTTC. Protein: CASSFYGPGLAGGQYFNEQFF.

The rearrangement uses TRBV7-8 and TRBJ2-7; 12 bases are a match to TRBD2. The CDR3 spans 19 residues. The V segment lost 5 bases and the J segment 2 bases; nucleotides outside the gene matches: 16. The germline V gene encodes CDR1 SGHVS and CDR2 FQNEAQ. CDR3 loop: CASSPKQGLGLAGPYEQYF. CDR3 nucleotides: TGTGCCAGCAGCCCCAAACAGGGTCTGGGACTAGCGGGCCCCTACGAGCAGTACTTC. The whole variable domain, filled in from reference TRBV7-8 and TRBJ2-7, reads GAGVSQSPRYKVAKRGQDVALRCDPISGHVSLFWYQQALGQGPEFLTYFQNEAQLDKSGLPSDRFFAERPEGSVSTLKIQRTQQEDSAVYLCASSPKQGLGLAGPYEQYFGPGTRLTVT.

The chain joins TRBV11-3 to TRBJ2-7, with a tentative D call TRBD1 (6 bases). The length of the CDR3 is 14 residues. Looked up from germline, CDR1 is SGHNT and CDR2 is YENEEA. Trimming cost V 3 bases and J 5 bases, with 14 bases left between them. The CDR3: CASSLFRGSDEQYF. The CDR3 nucleotides read TGTGCCAGCAGCTTGTTCAGGGGTAGCGACGAGCAGTACTTC.

The chain carries TRBV7-9 and TRBJ2-5; D gene uncertain. The J call may be mistaken, given a closer DNA end match to TRBJ2-7. Germline assignment: CDR1 SEHNR and CDR2 FQNEAQ (reference sequence). This CDR3 comprises 14 residues. CDR3 sequence: CASSSSGDSYEQYF. The CDR3 nucleotides are TGTGCCAGCAGCTCGAGTGGGGACTCCTACGAGCAGTACTTC.

V usage is TRBV28 and J usage is TRBJ1-5; TRBD1 is a possible D gene (6 bases). This CDR3 is 15 amino acids long. Germline V gene lookup returns CDR1 MDHEN and CDR2 SYDVKM. V lost 6 bases to trimming and J lost 4 bases, with 16 bases between them. Here the CDR3 reads CASSLTQGLNQPQHF. As DNA, the CDR3 is TGTGCCAGCAGCCTCACACAGGGATTAAATCAGCCCCAGCATTTT.

This chain links TRBV19 with TRBJ1-5; D gene unclear. This CDR3 region has 12 residues. V lost 4 bases and J lost 4, with 5 bases in between. CDR1 and CDR2 from the germline V gene are LNHDA and SQIVND (reference sequence). CDR3 protein: CASSRQNQPQHF. In DNA form, the CDR3 reads TGTGCCAGTAGTAGGCAGAATCAGCCCCAGCATTTT.

V and J are TRBV7-9 and TRBJ2-3; no definite D call. From germline, CDR1 is SEHNR and CDR2 FQNEAQ (reference sequence). Deletions cut 2 bases from V and 0 bases from J, with 9 bases between. This CDR3 is 15 amino acids long. CDR3 sequence reads: CASSLKVRSTDTQYF. DNA of the CDR3: TGTGCCAGCAGCTTAAAGGTCAGGAGCACAGATACGCAGTATTTT.

This chain connects TRBV7-2 to TRBJ2-7; D unresolved. Trimming removed 5 bases at V and 0 bases at J, with 23 bases between. This CDR3 comprises 18 residues. Per the germline V gene, CDR1 is SGHTA and CDR2 is FQGNSA. The CDR3 DNA sequence: TGTGCCAGCAGCCCTAATCCACTGGCAGGCCTAAACTCCTACGAGCAGTACTTC. Encoded protein: CASSPNPLAGLNSYEQYF. The variable domain in full, completed from reference TRBV7-2 and TRBJ2-7, reads GAGVSQSPSNKVTEKGKDVELRCDPISGHTALYWYRQSLGQGLEFLIYFQGNSAPDKSGLPSDRFSAERTGGSVSTLTIQRTQQEDSAVYLCASSPNPLAGLNSYEQYFGPGTRLTVT.

The genes are TRBV5-5 and TRBJ2-5; D is uncertain. The J call may be mistaken, given a closer DNA end match to TRBJ2-7. The CDR3 covers 13 residues. CDR1 SGHKS and CDR2 YYEKEE come from the germline V gene (reference sequence). The CDR3 region is CASSLSQTYEQYF. Here the CDR3 DNA reads TGTGCCAGCAGCTTGTCCCAAACCTACGAGCAGTACTTC.

The chain uses TRBV5-1 and TRBJ2-2, with 9 bases aligning to TRBD1. The CDR3 is 14 amino acids. V lost 3 bases and J lost 6; bases outside the gene matches: 3. Germline V gene lookup returns CDR1 SGHRS and CDR2 YFSETQ. The CDR3 reads CASSWTGVAGELFF. The DNA for the CDR3 is TGCGCCAGCAGCTGGACAGGGGTGGCCGGGGAGCTGTTTTTT.

This chain joins TRBV7-2 and TRBJ2-7; 8 bases map to TRBD2. There are 15 residues in the CDR3. V trimming: 3 bases; J trimming: 6 bases; junction bases outside the gene matches: 10. Germline V gene data show CDR1 as SGHTA and CDR2 as FQGNSA. CDR3 loop: CASSFGGGVRLEQYF. The CDR3 DNA follows: TGTGCCAGCAGCTTCGGGGGGGGCGTTAGGCTCGAGCAGTACTTC. The full variable domain, its missing parts supplied by reference TRBV7-2 and TRBJ2-7, is GAGVSQSPSNKVTEKGKDVELRCDPISGHTALYWYRQSLGQGLEFLIYFQGNSAPDKSGLPSDRFSAERTGGSVSTLTIQRTQQEDSAVYLCASSFGGGVRLEQYFGPGTRLTVT.

The chain has TRBV2 and TRBJ2-2, with 8 bases aligning to TRBD1. Germline V CDR1 and CDR2: SNHLY, FYNNEI. The CDR3 sequence is 17 residues long. V trimming: 4 bases; J trimming: 7 bases; junction bases outside the gene matches: 14. In DNA form, the CDR3 reads TGTGCCAGCAGTGCCCCAGGACAGGGCCGATTTGGCGGGGAGCTGTTTTTT. Protein product: CASSAPGQGRFGGELFF.

Written as DNA, the CDR3 is TGCGCCAGCAGCTTGGGGACAGGGGAGCAGTTCTTC. Protein: CASSLGTGEQFF. The chain couples TRBV5-1 to TRBJ2-1, with 8 nucleotides matching TRBD1. The germline gives CDR1 SGHRS, CDR2 YFSETQ. Trimming at V came to 0 bases and at J to 10 bases, leaving 0 bases not matched to a gene. This CDR3 is built from 12 residues.

The chain is built from TRBV10-3 and TRBJ2-5, with D maybe TRBD2 (6 bases). The J call may be wrong; the DNA end is better matched by TRBJ2-7. Per germline, CDR1 ENHRY and CDR2 SYGVKD. The CDR3 sequence is 14 residues long. CDR3 amino acids: CAISDTSRGYEQYF. The CDR3 DNA reads TGTGCCATCAGTGATACTAGCCGGGGATACGAGCAGTACTTC.

The rearrangement uses TRBV7-9 and TRBJ1-1, with 7 positions matching TRBD1. Per germline, CDR1 SEHNR and CDR2 FQNEAQ (reference sequence). This CDR3 is 16 amino acids long. V was pared by 5 bases and J by 3 bases, with 12 bases of the junction left unmatched. The CDR3, as DNA: TGTGCCAGCAGCCCCGACTCGACAGGGTGGGACACTGAAGCTTTCTTT. It codes for CASSPDSTGWDTEAFF. Supplemented by reference TRBV7-9 and TRBJ1-1, the full variable domain reads DTGVSQNPRHKITKRGQNVTFRCDPISEHNRLYWYRQTLGQGPEFLTYFQNEAQLEKSRLLSDRFSAERPKGSFSTLEIQRTEQGDSAMYLCASSPDSTGWDTEAFFGQGTRLTVV.